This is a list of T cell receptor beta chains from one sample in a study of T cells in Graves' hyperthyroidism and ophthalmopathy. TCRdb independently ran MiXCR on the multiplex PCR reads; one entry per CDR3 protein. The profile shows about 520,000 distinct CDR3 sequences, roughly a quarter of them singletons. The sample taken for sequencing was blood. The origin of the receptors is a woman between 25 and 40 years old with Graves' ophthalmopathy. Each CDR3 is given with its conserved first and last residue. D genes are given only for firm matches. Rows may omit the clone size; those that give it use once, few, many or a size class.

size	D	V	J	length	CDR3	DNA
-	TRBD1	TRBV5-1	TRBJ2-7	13	CASKRQGTYEQYF	TGCGCCAGCAAACGACAGGGAACCTACGAGCAGTACTTC
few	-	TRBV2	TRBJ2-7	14	CASRAAGFTYEQYF	TGTGCCAGCAGGGCTGCGGGGTTTACCTACGAGCAGTACTTC
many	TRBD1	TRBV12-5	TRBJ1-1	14	CASSRGTPNTEAFF	TGTGCTAGTTCCAGGGGGACTCCGAACACTGAAGCTTTCTTT
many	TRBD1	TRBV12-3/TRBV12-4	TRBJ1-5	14	CASSNRDRDQPQHF	TGTGCCAGCAGTAACCGGGACAGGGATCAGCCCCAGCATTTT
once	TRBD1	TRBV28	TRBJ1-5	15	CASSHGQGGGQPQHF	TGTGCCAGCAGTCACGGACAGGGCGGGGGTCAGCCCCAGCATTTT
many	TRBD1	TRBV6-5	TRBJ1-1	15	CASSLGQGKGRKAFF	TGTGCCAGCAGCCTGGGACAGGGGAAGGGACGGAAAGCTTTCTTT
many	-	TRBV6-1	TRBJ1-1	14	CASRMGQRGTEAFF	TGTGCCAGCAGGATGGGACAAAGGGGGACTGAAGCTTTCTTT
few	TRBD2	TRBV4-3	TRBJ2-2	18	CASSLPGTSFLNTGELFF	TGCGCCAGCAGCCTACCCGGGACTAGCTTTCTAAACACCGGGGAGCTGTTTTTT
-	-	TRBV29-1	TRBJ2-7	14	CSAGETGTSYEQYF	TGCAGCGCTGGGGAGACAGGAACTTCCTACGAGCAGTACTTC
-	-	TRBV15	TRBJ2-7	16	CATSRGVLQGTREQYF	TGTGCCACCAGCAGAGGGGTTTTACAGGGTACGCGAGAGCAGTACTTC
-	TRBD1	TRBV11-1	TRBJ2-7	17	CASSSTHRGRFSYEQYF	TGTGCCAGCAGCTCGACCCACAGGGGTCGTTTCTCCTACGAGCAGTACTTC
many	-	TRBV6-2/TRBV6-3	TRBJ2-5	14	CASRGGGAAETQYF	TGTGCCAGCAGAGGGGGGGGGGCTGCAGAGACCCAGTACTTC
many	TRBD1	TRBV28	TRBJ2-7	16	CASSSPRTGAVYEQYF	TGTGCCAGCAGTTCCCCCCGGACAGGGGCTGTCTACGAGCAGTACTTC
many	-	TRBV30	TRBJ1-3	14	CAWSVGGSENTIYF	TGTGCCTGGAGTGTAGGGGGATCAGAAAACACCATATATTTT
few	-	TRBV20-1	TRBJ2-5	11	CSARTEETQYF	TGCAGTGCTAGGACAGAAGAGACCCAGTACTTC
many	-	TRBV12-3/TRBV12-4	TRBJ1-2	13	CASSDCNNYGYTF	TGTGCCAGCAGTGATTGTAACAACTATGGCTACACCTTC
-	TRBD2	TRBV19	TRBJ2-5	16	CASTFRGGAQQETQYF	TGTGCCAGTACTTTTAGGGGAGGGGCCCAGCAAGAGACCCAGTACTTC
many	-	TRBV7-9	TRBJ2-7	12	CASSIRTYEQYF	TGTGCCAGCTCTATCAGGACCTACGAGCAGTACTTC
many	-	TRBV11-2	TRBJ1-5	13	CASSLAPQQPQHF	TGTGCCAGCAGCTTAGCCCCTCAACAGCCCCAGCATTTT
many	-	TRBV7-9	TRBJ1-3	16	CASSLSEIYSGNTIYF	TGTGCCAGCAGCTTATCGGAGATCTACTCTGGAAACACCATATATTTT
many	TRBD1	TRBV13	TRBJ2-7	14	CASSLVGDSNSQYF	TGTGCCAGCAGCTTAGTGGGGGACAGCAATTCGCAGTACTTC
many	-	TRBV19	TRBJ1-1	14	CASSQQGMNTEAFF	TGTGCCAGTAGTCAACAGGGAATGAACACTGAAGCTTTCTTT
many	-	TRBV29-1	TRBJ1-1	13	CSVGGGLHTEAFF	TGCAGCGTAGGGGGGGGCTTGCACACTGAAGCTTTCTTT
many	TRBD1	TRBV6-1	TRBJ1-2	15	CASSDWLQGGGGYTF	TGTGCCAGCAGTGACTGGCTACAGGGGGGAGGTGGCTACACCTTC
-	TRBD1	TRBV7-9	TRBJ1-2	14	CATWTGQLNYGYTF	TGTGCCACCTGGACGGGACAGCTAAACTATGGCTACACCTTC
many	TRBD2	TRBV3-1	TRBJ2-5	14	CASSSSGGVETQYF	TGTGCCAGCAGCTCTAGCGGGGGAGTAGAGACCCAGTACTTC
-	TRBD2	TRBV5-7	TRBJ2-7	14	CASSFGLGGYEQYF	TGTGCCAGCAGCTTCGGACTAGGAGGCTACGAGCAGTACTTC
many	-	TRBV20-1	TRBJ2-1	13	CSARGAAYNEQFF	TGCAGTGCTAGAGGGGCAGCCTACAATGAGCAGTTCTTC
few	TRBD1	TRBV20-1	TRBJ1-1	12	CSAGQGVTEAFF	TGCAGTGCCGGACAGGGAGTCACTGAAGCTTTCTTT
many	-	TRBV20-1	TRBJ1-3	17	CSASFRAAQSFGNTIYF	TGCAGTGCTAGTTTCCGGGCGGCACAGAGTTTCGGAAACACCATATATTTT
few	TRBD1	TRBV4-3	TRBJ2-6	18	CASSQSWTGSAGANVLTF	TGCGCCAGCAGCCAATCCTGGACAGGTAGCGCTGGGGCCAACGTCCTGACTTTC
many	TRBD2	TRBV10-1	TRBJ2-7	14	CATQRGPPSYEQYF	TGCGCCACACAGCGGGGGCCTCCCTCCTACGAGCAGTACTTC
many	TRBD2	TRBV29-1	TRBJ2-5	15	CSVGGLAGEEETQYF	TGCAGCGTCGGGGGGCTAGCGGGGGAGGAAGAGACCCAGTACTTC
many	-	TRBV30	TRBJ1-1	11	CAWSVSEACIF	TGTGCCTGGAGTGTATCGGAGGCCTGTATCTTT
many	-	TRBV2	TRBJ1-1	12	CASIWMNTEAFF	TGTGCCAGCATATGGATGAACACTGAAGCTTTCTTT
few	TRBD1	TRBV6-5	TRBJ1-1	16	CASSYLPGQGNTEAFF	TGTGCCAGCAGTTATTTGCCGGGACAGGGGAACACTGAAGCTTTCTTT
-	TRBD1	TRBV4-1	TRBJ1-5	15	CASSHGTGVGQPQHF	TGCGCCAGCAGCCACGGGACAGGGGTAGGTCAGCCCCAGCATTTT
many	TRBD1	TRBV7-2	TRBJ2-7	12	CASRTDRAEQYF	TGTGCCAGCAGAACCGACAGGGCCGAGCAGTACTTC
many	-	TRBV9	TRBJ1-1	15	CASGRGGEANTEAFF	TGTGCCAGCGGAAGAGGGGGAGAGGCAAACACTGAAGCTTTCTTT
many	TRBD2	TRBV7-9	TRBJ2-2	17	CASSLTSGGPNTGELFF	TGTGCCAGCAGCTTAACTAGCGGGGGGCCGAACACCGGGGAGCTGTTTTTT
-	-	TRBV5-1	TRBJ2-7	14	CASSFTDTYYEQYF	TGCGCCAGCAGCTTTACGGACACTTACTACGAGCAGTACTTC
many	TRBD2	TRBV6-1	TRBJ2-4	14	CASSAAGGQNIQYF	TGTGCCAGCAGTGCCGCGGGGGGGCAAAACATTCAGTACTTC
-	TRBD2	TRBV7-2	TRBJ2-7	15	CASSARLAGVYEQYF	TGTGCCAGCAGCGCCAGACTAGCGGGAGTCTACGAGCAGTACTTC
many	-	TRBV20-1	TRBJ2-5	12	CSVSGRKETQYF	TGCAGTGTTTCGGGTCGGAAAGAGACCCAGTACTTC
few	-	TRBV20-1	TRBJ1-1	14	CSALRAGANTEAFF	TGCAGTGCCCTACGGGCAGGGGCGAACACTGAAGCTTTCTTT
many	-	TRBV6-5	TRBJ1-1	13	CASRAGPDTEAFF	TGTGCCAGCAGGGCTGGACCGGACACTGAAGCTTTCTTT
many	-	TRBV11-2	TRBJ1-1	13	CASSPIPGEWAFF	TGTGCCAGCAGCCCGATTCCAGGGGAGTGGGCTTTCTTT
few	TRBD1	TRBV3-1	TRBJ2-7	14	CASNPGTGAYEQYF	TGTGCCAGCAACCCCGGGACAGGGGCCTACGAGCAGTACTTC
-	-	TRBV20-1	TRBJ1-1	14	CSARPGSPNTEAFF	TGCAGTGCTAGACCCGGTAGTCCGAACACTGAAGCTTTCTTT
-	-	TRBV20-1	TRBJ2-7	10	CSARSWEQYF	TGCAGTGCTCGCTCGTGGGAGCAGTACTTC
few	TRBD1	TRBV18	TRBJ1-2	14	CASSTGTGSYGYTF	TGTGCCAGCTCAACCGGGACAGGATCCTATGGCTACACCTTC
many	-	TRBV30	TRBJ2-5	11	CAWTAQETQYF	TGTGCCTGGACAGCCCAAGAGACCCAGTACTTC
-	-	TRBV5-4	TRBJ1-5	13	CASSLGGQGPQHF	TGTGCCAGCAGCTTGGGGGGGCAGGGGCCCCAGCATTTT